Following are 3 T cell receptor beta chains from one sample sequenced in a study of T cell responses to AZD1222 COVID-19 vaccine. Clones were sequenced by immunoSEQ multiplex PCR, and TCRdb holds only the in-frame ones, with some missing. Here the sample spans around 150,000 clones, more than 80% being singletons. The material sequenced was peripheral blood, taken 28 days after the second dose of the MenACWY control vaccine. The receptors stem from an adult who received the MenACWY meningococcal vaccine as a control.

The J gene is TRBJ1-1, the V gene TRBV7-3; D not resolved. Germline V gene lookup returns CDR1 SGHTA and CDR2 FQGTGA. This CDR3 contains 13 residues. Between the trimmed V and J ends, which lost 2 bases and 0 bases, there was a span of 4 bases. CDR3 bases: TGTGCCAGCAGCTTACAGTTGAACACTGAAGCTTTCTTT. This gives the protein CASSLQLNTEAFF. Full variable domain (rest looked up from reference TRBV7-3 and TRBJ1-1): GAGVSQTPSNKVTEKGKYVELRCDPISGHTALYWYRQSLGQGPEFLIYFQGTGAADDSGLPNDRFFAVRPEGSVSTLKIQRTERGDSAVYLCASSLQLNTEAFFGQGTRLTVV.

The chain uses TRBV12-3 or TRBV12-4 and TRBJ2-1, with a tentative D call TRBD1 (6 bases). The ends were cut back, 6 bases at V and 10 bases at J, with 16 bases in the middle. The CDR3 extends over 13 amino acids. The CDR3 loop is CASSQRKTGEQFF. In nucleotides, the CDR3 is TGTGCCAGCAGCCAGCGGAAGACAGGCGAGCAGTTCTTC.

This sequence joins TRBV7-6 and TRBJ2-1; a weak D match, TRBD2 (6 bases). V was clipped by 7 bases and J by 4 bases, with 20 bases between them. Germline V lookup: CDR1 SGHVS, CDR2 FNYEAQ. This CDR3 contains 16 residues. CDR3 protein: CASTLDTGALYNEQFF. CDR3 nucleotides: TGTGCCAGCACCCTTGATACGGGAGCCCTATACAATGAGCAGTTCTTC. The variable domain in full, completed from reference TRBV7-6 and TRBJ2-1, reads GAGVSQSPRYKVTKRGQDVALRCDPISGHVSLYWYRQALGQGPEFLTYFNYEAQQDKSGLPNDRFSAERPEGSISTLTIQRTEQRDSAMYRCASTLDTGALYNEQFFGPGTRLTVL.